The 10 T cell receptor beta chains below come from one sample, sequenced in a study of a mutant IDH1 vaccine in newly diagnosed glioma. Their specific antigens are unknown. Sequencing was performed with immunoSEQ multiplex PCR; in TCRdb, only in-frame clones are kept and a portion is missing. This sample carries approximately 30,000 clones, approximately 78% of them seen once, and the ten largest clones take about a sixth. Time point in this sample: week 23, last vaccination. One vaccine dose held 300 ug of mutant IDH1 20-mer peptide and came with topical imiquimod. The material was PBMCs, obtained from a glioma patient whose treatment included an IDH1 peptide vaccine. The receptors stem from a woman aged 30 to 39 with glioma.

The genes are TRBV10-3 and TRBJ1-5, with D unresolved. Trimming removed 3 bases from V and 1 base from J, with 16 bases in between. The CDR3 totals 17 residues. Germline assignment: CDR1 ENHRY and CDR2 SYGVKD. CDR3 protein: CAISDSSRAGSNQPQHF. The CDR3 DNA sequence: TGTGCCATCAGTGACTCCAGTCGGGCTGGGAGCAATCAGCCCCAGCATTTT.

V and J are TRBV11-2 and TRBJ1-1; D is possibly TRBD1 (6 bases). V shed 2 bases and J shed 3 bases, with 10 bases lying between them. The CDR3 runs 14 residues. Germline-derived CDR1 and CDR2 are SGHAT and FQNNGV. CDR3 sequence reads: CASSLMSGDTEAFF. CDR3 in DNA: TGTGCCAGCAGCTTAATGTCAGGGGACACTGAAGCTTTCTTT.

The sample holds a few counts of this clone. This chain uses TRBV6-5 with TRBJ1-1; D remains unclear. The CDR3 sequence is 14 residues long. CDR1 is MNHEY and CDR2 is SVGAGI in the germline V gene. The V end was cut by 0 bases, the J end by 7 bases, with 12 bases between. The CDR3 spells CASSYSSAESEAFF. The CDR3 nucleotides are TGTGCCAGCAGTTACTCCTCGGCAGAGAGTGAAGCTTTCTTT.

This chain connects TRBV19 to TRBJ2-6; D is ambiguous. Trimming removed 5 bases at V and 0 bases at J, with 5 bases between. This CDR3 is 14 amino acids long. Germline V gives CDR1 LNHDA, CDR2 SQIVND (reference sequence). The CDR3 nucleotides are TGTGCCAGTAGTGTCGACTCTGGGGCCAACGTCCTGACTTTC. This codes for CASSVDSGANVLTF. Supplemented by reference TRBV19 and TRBJ2-6, the full variable domain reads DGGITQSPKYLFRKEGQNVTLSCEQNLNHDAMYWYRQDPGQGLRLIYYSQIVNDFQKGDIAEGYSVSREKKESFPLTVTSAQKNPTAFYLCASSVDSGANVLTFGAGSRLTVL.

The V and J genes are TRBV7-2 and TRBJ2-5, with 8 bases that match TRBD2. The ends lost 4 bases at V and 5 bases at J; junction bases unmatched: 6. The germline V gene encodes CDR1 SGHTA and CDR2 FQGNSA. CDR3 length: 14 amino acids. The CDR3 DNA follows: TGTGCCAGCAGCTCAGGGGCTAGCGGGGAGACCCAGTACTTC. Protein sequence: CASSSGASGETQYF.

J is TRBJ2-7 and V is TRBV10-3, with D maybe TRBD1 (6 bases). The CDR3 is 13 amino acids. V lost 3 bases and J lost 2, with 8 bases in between. Germline CDR1 and CDR2: ENHRY and SYGVKD. CDR3 nucleotides: TGTGCCATCAGTGACACAGGGACCTACGAGCAGTACTTC. It specifies CAISDTGTYEQYF.

The V and J genes are TRBV7-2 and TRBJ1-5, with a possible D match to TRBD1 (5 bases). V gave up 4 bases and J gave up 1 base, with 8 bases separating them. Germline CDR1 and CDR2: SGHTA and FQGNSA. There are 14 residues in the CDR3. The CDR3 is CASSYGGSNQPQHF. Written as DNA, the CDR3 is TGTGCCAGCAGCTATGGGGGAAGCAATCAGCCCCAGCATTTT.

V and J are TRBV30 and TRBJ1-2; unclear D gene. Trimming left V 1 base short and J 3 bases short, with 9 bases between. The germline V gene has CDR1 GTSNPN and CDR2 SVGIG (reference sequence). The CDR3 runs to 13 residues. CDR3 in DNA: TGTGCCTGGAGTGGGGGTTGGGACTATGGCTACACCTTC. Its translation: CAWSGGWDYGYTF.

The rearrangement uses TRBV4-2 and TRBJ2-6, with 8 bases matching TRBD2. The J segment lost 2 bases and the V segment lost 1 base, leaving 4 bases of the junction unmatched. Germline values: CDR1 LGHNA, CDR2 YNFKEQ. The CDR3 extends over 17 amino acids. This CDR3 is CASSQVPGGTGANVLTF. In DNA, the CDR3 is TGTGCCAGCAGCCAAGTTCCGGGGGGGACTGGGGCCAACGTCCTGACTTTC.

This clone occurred once. The chain links TRBV18 to TRBJ2-5; possibly TRBD1 or TRBD2 for D (6 bases each). The V gene lost 3 bases and the J gene lost 3 bases, with 14 bases spanning the gap. CDR1 is KGHSH, CDR2 LQKENI, per germline. The CDR3 contains 15 residues. CDR3 nucleotide sequence: TGTGCCAGCTCACCCCTAGGAGGGGGGAAAGAGACCCAGTACTTC. Encoded protein: CASSPLGGGKETQYF.